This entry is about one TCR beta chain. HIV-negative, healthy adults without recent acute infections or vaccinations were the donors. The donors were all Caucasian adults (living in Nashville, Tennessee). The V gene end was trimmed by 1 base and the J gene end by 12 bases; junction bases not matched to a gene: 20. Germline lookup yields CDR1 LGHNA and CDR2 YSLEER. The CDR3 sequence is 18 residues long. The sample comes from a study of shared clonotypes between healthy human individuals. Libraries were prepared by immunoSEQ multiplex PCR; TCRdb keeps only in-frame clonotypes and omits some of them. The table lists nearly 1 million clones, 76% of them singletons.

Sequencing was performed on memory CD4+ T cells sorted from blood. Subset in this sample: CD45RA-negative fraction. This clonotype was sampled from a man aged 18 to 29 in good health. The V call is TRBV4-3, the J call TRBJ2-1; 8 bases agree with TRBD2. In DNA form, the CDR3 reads TGCGCCAGCAGCCAAGGAGTTATGAAAAGCGGGAGCTACCTGCGGCAGTTCTTC. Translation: CASSQGVMKSGSYLRQFF.